The following is a TCR beta chain sequence with its context. The ends were cut back, 0 bases at V and 4 bases at J, with 10 bases in the middle. This CDR3 has 15 residues. Germline V CDR1 and CDR2: SGHRS, YFSETQ. This table comes from immunoSEQ multiplex PCR, and its TCRdb copy is limited to in-frame clones, with some not included. Altogether about 150,000 clones are present, under 90% being singletons, with the ten largest covering around 7%. This entry comes from a study of blood T cell repertoires in COVID-19. Sequencing input: PBMCs or T cells enriched from blood (not recorded which). The TCR sequence derives from a man aged 50 or older who had recovered from COVID-19. The V and J genes are TRBV5-1 and TRBJ1-4; D remains ambiguous. CDR3 DNA: TGCGCCAGCAGCTTGGTCGGCGGGGTTAATGAAAAACTGTTTTTT. This codes for CASSLVGGVNEKLFF.